Shown below are 20 T cell receptor beta chains from a single sample sequenced in a study of blood T cell repertoires in COVID-19. The method was immunoSEQ multiplex PCR; TCRdb's version includes in-frame clones alone and lacks a portion of them. The sample carries over 85,000 clones, roughly nine tenths recorded once. Sequencing used peripheral blood. The receptors shown here come from a man between 65 and 85 years old with acute or convalescent COVID-19.

V gene TRBV5-4 combines with J gene TRBJ2-2; the D gene is possibly TRBD2 (5 bases). Germline V gives CDR1 SGHNT, CDR2 YYREEE (reference sequence). This CDR3 spans 15 amino acids. V shed 1 base and J shed 0 bases, with 7 bases lying between them. Here the CDR3 reads CASSLHGTNTGELFF. Written as DNA, the CDR3 is TGTGCCAGCAGCTTGCACGGGACGAACACCGGGGAGCTGTTTTTT.

This clone was seen more than once but under ten times. The CDR3 sequence is CASTLTANYGYTF. The CDR3 nucleotides are TGTGCCAGCACCCTGACAGCTAACTATGGCTACACCTTC. The J gene is TRBJ1-2, the V gene TRBV12-3 or TRBV12-4; D is perhaps TRBD1 (5 bases). The CDR3 is 13 amino acids. Trimming removed 7 bases at V and 0 bases at J, with 9 bases between.

The rearrangement links TRBV4-1 to TRBJ1-1; TRBD1 might be the D (5 bases). CDR1 is MGHRA, CDR2 YSYEKL, per germline. This CDR3 spans 15 amino acids. Trimming left V 4 bases short and J 1 base short, with 13 bases between. The CDR3 reads CASSLPRRGNTEAFF. For the CDR3, the DNA is TGCGCCAGCAGCCTCCCCCGAAGGGGGAACACTGAAGCTTTCTTT.

The CDR3 protein is CASSPGPQGPYEQYV. CDR3 nucleotides: TGCGCCAGCAGCCCGGGCCCACAGGGGCCCTACGAGCAGTACGTC. The gene calls are TRBV4-1 and TRBJ2-7; 7 bases map to TRBD1. The length of the CDR3 is 15 residues. Germline lookup yields CDR1 MGHRA and CDR2 YSYEKL. The trim removed 4 bases at V and 2 bases at J, leaving 8 bases unmatched.

The J gene is TRBJ1-5, the V gene TRBV15; D ambiguous. Trimming took 2 bases from V and 0 from J, leaving 17 bases between them. The V gene's germline CDR1 is LNHNV and CDR2 YYDKDF (reference sequence). CDR3 length: 18 amino acids. The CDR3 spells CATSRRPSWEFSNQPQHF. DNA for the CDR3: TGTGCCACCAGCAGACGACCGAGTTGGGAGTTTAGCAATCAGCCCCAGCATTTT.

The chain employs TRBV11-2 and TRBJ2-1; maybe TRBD2 (6 bases). Deletions cut 5 bases from V and 3 bases from J, with 11 bases between. In germline, CDR1 is SGHAT, CDR2 FQNNGV. CDR3 length: 14 residues. CDR3 nucleotide sequence: TGTGCCAGCAGCCGACGGGAGAGCTACAATGAGCAGTTCTTC. Its protein is CASSRRESYNEQFF.

The chain uses TRBV6-5 and TRBJ1-4; weak D call: TRBD1 (5 bases). Germline V CDR1 and CDR2: MNHEY, SVGAGI. V gave up 4 bases and J gave up 6 bases, with 15 bases separating them. The CDR3 totals 15 residues. The CDR3 nucleotides read TGTGCCAGCAGTTTTTTGGGGGGTCTCGATGAAAAACTGTTTTTT. Its translation: CASSFLGGLDEKLFF.

The CDR3 DNA reads TGCGCCAGCAGCTTGAGTATTGGCGGCGAGCAGTTCTTC. Translated: CASSLSIGGEQFF. The chain uses TRBV5-1 and TRBJ2-1; the D is unclear. The germline V and J ends were trimmed by 1 base and 10 bases, with 12 bases remaining between them. The length of the CDR3 is 13 residues. Germline V CDR1 and CDR2: SGHRS, YFSETQ. Based on the CDR3 plus reference TRBV5-1 and TRBJ2-1, the full variable domain is KAGVTQTPRYLIKTRGQQVTLSCSPISGHRSVSWYQQTPGQGLQFLFEYFSETQRNKGNFPGRFSGRQFSNSRSEMNVSTLELGDSALYLCASSLSIGGEQFFGPGTRLTVL.

The CDR3 DNA reads TGTGCCAGCAGCCAAGGACAGTCCTGGGGCTACACCTTC. Translation gives CASSQGQSWGYTF. This rearrangement joins TRBV7-9 to TRBJ1-2, with D possibly matching TRBD1 (6 bases). Germline V gene lookup returns CDR1 SEHNR and CDR2 FQNEAQ (reference sequence). This CDR3 spans 13 amino acids. V lost 5 bases and J 8 bases, leaving 15 bases between the germline ends.

This clone has only a few counts. This chain joins TRBV29-1 and TRBJ2-1; the D is unclear. Trimming removed 5 bases from V and 4 bases from J, with 12 bases in between. This CDR3 spans 13 amino acids. CDR1 and CDR2 from the germline V gene are SQVTM and ANQGSEA. CDR3 protein: CSVPGIGYNEQFF. As DNA, the CDR3 is TGCAGCGTTCCGGGTATCGGATACAATGAGCAGTTCTTC.

The rearrangement joins TRBV12-3 or TRBV12-4 to TRBJ2-7; no firm D call. The V end was cut by 6 bases, the J end by 4 bases, with 13 bases between. The CDR3 runs 13 residues. This CDR3 is CASSFGSRYEQYV. CDR3 sequence (DNA): TGTGCCAGCAGCTTTGGGTCGAGGTACGAGCAGTACGTC.

The chain has TRBV29-1 and TRBJ2-5; unclear D gene. This CDR3 has 12 amino acids. Trimming shortened V by 7 bases and J by 5 bases, and 14 bases separated the two germline ends. The germline CDR1 and CDR2 sequences are SQVTM and ANQGSEA. The CDR3 loop reads CSAVLVAETQYF. CDR3 DNA sequence: TGCAGCGCTGTTTTGGTGGCTGAGACCCAGTACTTC.

The gene calls are TRBV5-4 and TRBJ1-6; D remains unclear. V lost 0 bases, J lost 6 bases, and 4 bases lay in between. The V gene's germline CDR1 is SGHNT and CDR2 YYREEE (reference sequence). This CDR3 comprises 13 residues. CDR3 region: CASSLVANSPLHF. DNA of the CDR3: TGTGCCAGCAGCTTGGTGGCTAATTCACCCCTCCACTTT.

The sample holds one count of this clone. This sequence joins TRBV15 and TRBJ1-2, with TRBD1 as a possible D gene (6 bases). Germline CDR1 reads LNHNV; CDR2 reads YYDKDF (reference sequence). The CDR3 is made up of 17 amino acids. V was shortened by 5 bases and J by 0 bases, with 19 bases between the two germline ends. Here the CDR3 reads CATSSRLRTATNYGYTF. The CDR3 bases are TGTGCCACCAGCTCCCGATTGAGGACAGCAACTAACTATGGCTACACCTTC.

V usage is TRBV7-9 and J usage is TRBJ1-2, with D possibly being TRBD1 (6 bases). Germline V lookup: CDR1 SEHNR, CDR2 FQNEAQ (reference sequence). Trimming took off 5 bases at V and 4 bases at J, with 11 bases between the two ends. The CDR3 consists of 13 residues. CDR3 in amino acids: CASSRDMRYGYTF. CDR3 coding DNA: TGTGCCAGCAGCCGGGACATGCGCTATGGCTACACCTTC.

V usage is TRBV19 and J usage is TRBJ1-4; 7 nucleotides agree with TRBD1. The CDR3 covers 15 residues. Trimming cost V 5 bases and J 2 bases; bases outside gene matches: 5. The germline V gene encodes CDR1 LNHDA and CDR2 SQIVND (reference sequence). The CDR3 coding sequence is TGTGCCAGTAGTGAAACAGGGGAGACTAATGAAAAACTGTTTTTT. This sequence encodes CASSETGETNEKLFF.

The gene calls are TRBV28 and TRBJ1-4; 7 nucleotides agree with TRBD1. V trimming: 4 bases; J trimming: 0 bases; junction bases outside the gene matches: 2. CDR3 size: 15 residues. Per germline, CDR1 MDHEN and CDR2 SYDVKM. CDR3 nucleotides: TGTGCCAGCAGTTCTACAGGGGCAACTAATGAAAAACTGTTTTTT. Protein sequence: CASSSTGATNEKLFF.

The chain links TRBV19 to TRBJ1-2; D call uncertain. Trimming cost V 10 bases and J 0 bases, with 12 bases left between them. The CDR3 loop spans 13 amino acids. The germline V gene has CDR1 LNHDA and CDR2 SQIVND (reference sequence). CDR3 sequence: CATHPGSNYGYTF. As DNA, the CDR3 is TGTGCCACCCACCCCGGGTCTAACTATGGCTACACCTTC.

The rearrangement joins TRBV5-8 to TRBJ1-2, with a possible D match to TRBD1 (5 bases). CDR1 is SGHTS and CDR2 is YDEGEE in the germline V gene. V lost 2 bases and J 8 bases, leaving 10 bases between the germline ends. This CDR3 region has 12 residues. CDR3 in DNA: TGTGCCAGCAGCTTCTGGGGGGGAGGCTACACCTTC. It yields the protein CASSFWGGGYTF.

The sample holds one count of this clone. The rearrangement joins TRBV18 to TRBJ1-1; 7 bases are a match to TRBD1. Losses at the gene ends were 4 bases for V and 1 base for J; bases not matched to a gene: 3. Germline V gene lookup returns CDR1 KGHSH and CDR2 LQKENI. The CDR3 is made up of 14 amino acids. The DNA of the CDR3 is TGTGCCAGCTCACGGGACAGCAAGAACACTGAAGCTTTCTTT. It yields the protein CASSRDSKNTEAFF.